The 8 T cell receptor beta chains listed next were all sequenced from one sample in a study of human T cells and chemical hapten exposure. Documented time point: healthy volunteer bleed at 2 weeks. Total RNA was isolated from whole blood that had not been fractionated. TCRdb processed the RACE reads anew with MiXCR; each CDR3 protein has one entry. The sample lists over 85,000 distinct CDR3 sequences, approximately 9.7% seen once, with approximately 2.8% in the top ten. Material: whole blood. The receptor source for this set is a female donor in good health. Some clones in this sample may be carry-over from other donors' samples.

There are many counts of this clonotype. The chain joins TRBV2 to TRBJ2-6; D possibly corresponds to TRBD1 (6 bases). V lost 5 bases and J 3 bases, leaving 8 bases between the germline ends. Germline V lookup: CDR1 SNHLY, CDR2 FYNNEI. The CDR3 contains 14 residues. The CDR3 spells CASSTGYGANVLTF. The CDR3 DNA reads as TGTGCCAGCAGTACAGGGTATGGGGCCAACGTCCTGACTTTC.

This clonotype was seen only a few times. This chain's CDR3 is CASISQGHGYTF. The CDR3 DNA reads TGTGCCAGCATTTCACAGGGGCATGGCTACACCTTC. This sequence joins TRBV6-6 and TRBJ1-2; 7 bases fit TRBD1. J lost 6 bases, V lost 7 bases, and 5 bases had no gene match. CDR1 is MNHNY and CDR2 is SVGAGI in the germline V gene (reference sequence). This CDR3 comprises 12 residues.

The V call is TRBV2, the J call TRBJ2-5, with D tentatively TRBD1 or TRBD2 (5 bases each). V was trimmed by 4 bases and J by 2 bases, leaving 11 bases between them. There are 14 residues in the CDR3. Looked up from germline, CDR1 is SNHLY and CDR2 is FYNNEI. The CDR3 nucleotides are TGTGCCAGCAGTGCGGGACGGCTACAAGAGACCCAGTACTTC. It translates to CASSAGRLQETQYF.

This clonotype was counted only a few times. This rearrangement joins TRBV2 to TRBJ1-1; possibly TRBD1 for D (5 bases). Germline CDR1 reads SNHLY; CDR2 reads FYNNEI. This CDR3 spans 12 amino acids. V lost 9 bases, J lost 4 bases, and 12 bases lay in between. The CDR3 sequence: CASRRGGTEAFF. The DNA for the CDR3 is TGTGCCAGTCGCCGGGGCGGCACTGAAGCTTTCTTT.

The V gene is TRBV28, the J gene TRBJ2-3, with D maybe TRBD1 (6 bases). Germline V CDR1 and CDR2: MDHEN, SYDVKM. The CDR3 is 14 residues long. The V and J ends lost 2 bases and 4 bases respectively, with 10 bases between them. CDR3 in DNA: TGTGCCAGCAGTTTACCAGGGGTGTCAGATACGCAGTATTTT. It yields the protein CASSLPGVSDTQYF. The whole variable domain, remainder taken from reference TRBV28 and TRBJ2-3, is DVKVTQSSRYLVKRTGEKVFLECVQDMDHENMFWYRQDPGLGLRLIYFSYDVKMKEKGDIPEGYSVSREKKERFSLILESASTNQTSMYLCASSLPGVSDTQYFGPGTRLTVL.

This clonotype was seen a few times. The V gene is TRBV28, the J gene TRBJ2-3, with D hard to call. CDR1 and CDR2 (germline): MDHEN, SYDVKM. V gave up 6 bases and J gave up 2 bases, with 21 bases separating them. The CDR3 is made up of 17 amino acids. The CDR3 coding sequence is TGTGCCAGCAGCCCGGCCACTCCTGCAGGTGCCACAGATACGCAGTATTTT. This sequence encodes CASSPATPAGATDTQYF.

CDR3 region: CASSLSQGNQETQYF. CDR3 coding DNA: TGCGCCAGCAGCTTATCTCAGGGGAACCAAGAGACCCAGTACTTC. The chain has TRBV5-1 and TRBJ2-5, with a possible D match to TRBD1 (6 bases). Trimming removed 2 bases at V and 0 bases at J, with 11 bases between. From germline, CDR1 is SGHRS and CDR2 YFSETQ. This CDR3 region has 15 residues. The full variable domain, its missing parts supplied by reference TRBV5-1 and TRBJ2-5, is KAGVTQTPRYLIKTRGQQVTLSCSPISGHRSVSWYQQTPGQGLQFLFEYFSETQRNKGNFPGRFSGRQFSNSRSEMNVSTLELGDSALYLCASSLSQGNQETQYFGPGTRLLVL.

To note about this clonotype: A clone one base away is much larger, so this may be a read error. V is TRBV15 and J is TRBJ2-1; D may be TRBD1 (6 bases). Germline V lookup: CDR1 LNHNV, CDR2 YYDKDF (reference sequence). The CDR3 covers 18 residues. Trimming pared 1 base from V and 0 bases from J, leaving 16 bases between. The DNA of the CDR3 is TGTGCCACCAGCAGAGCGTTCTTTAGCAGGGGCTCCTACAATGAGCAGTTCTTC. Encoded protein: CATSRAFFSRGSYNEQFF.